The T cell receptor beta chain described here comes from a study of OX40 agonist ivuxolimab in advanced cancers. As for the study in general: With ivuxolimab, an agonistic anti-OX40 (CD134) antibody, patients were treated. Enrolled patients in dose escalation had cancers that were hepatocellular carcinoma, melanoma, renal cell or head and neck cancer.

V lost 7 bases and J 4 bases, leaving 11 bases between the germline ends. Germline loops: CDR1 SNHLY, CDR2 FYNNEI. There are 12 residues in the CDR3. Only in-frame clones appear in the TCRdb table, and some are missing; sequencing was by immunoSEQ multiplex PCR. Among around 70,000 clones listed, about 90% were seen once. This sample comprised CD4+ or CD8+ T cells sorted from blood, obtained in a trial of the OX40 agonist ivuxolimab. This chain connects TRBV2 to TRBJ2-7; D is ambiguous. The sequence was obtained from an adult with an advanced solid tumor such as melanoma, head and neck, liver or kidney cancer. CDR3 residues: CASIGKPYEQYF. Written as DNA, the CDR3 is TGTGCCAGCATTGGCAAACCATACGAGCAGTACTTC.